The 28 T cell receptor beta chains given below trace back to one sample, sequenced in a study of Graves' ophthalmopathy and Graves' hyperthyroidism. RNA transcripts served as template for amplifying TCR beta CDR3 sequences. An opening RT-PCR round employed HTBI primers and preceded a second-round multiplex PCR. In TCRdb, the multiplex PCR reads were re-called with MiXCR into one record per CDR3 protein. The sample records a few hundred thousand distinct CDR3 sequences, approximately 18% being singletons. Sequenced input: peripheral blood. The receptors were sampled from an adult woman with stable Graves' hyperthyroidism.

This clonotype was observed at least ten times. The CDR3 here is CASSPGQVSYEQYF. The DNA for the CDR3 is TGTGCCAGCAGCCCGGGACAGGTCTCCTACGAGCAGTACTTC. J is TRBJ2-7 and V is TRBV5-6; 8 positions match TRBD1. Germline V gene lookup returns CDR1 SGHDT and CDR2 YYEEEE. The V gene end was trimmed by 4 bases and the J gene end by 0 bases; junction bases not matched to a gene: 3. CDR3 length: 14 residues.

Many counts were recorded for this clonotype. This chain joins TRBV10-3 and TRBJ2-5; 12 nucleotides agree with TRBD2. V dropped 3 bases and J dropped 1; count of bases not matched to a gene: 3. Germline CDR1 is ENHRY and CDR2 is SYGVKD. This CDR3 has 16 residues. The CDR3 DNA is TGTGCCATCAGTGATGGACTAGCGGGGACCCAAGAGACCCAGTACTTC. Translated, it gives CAISDGLAGTQETQYF.

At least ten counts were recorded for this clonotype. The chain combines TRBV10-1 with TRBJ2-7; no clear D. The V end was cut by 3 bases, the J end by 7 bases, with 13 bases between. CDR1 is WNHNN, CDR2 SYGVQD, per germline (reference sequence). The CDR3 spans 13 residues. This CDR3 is CASSDNGPGEQYF. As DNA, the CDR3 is TGCGCCAGCAGTGACAACGGTCCCGGGGAGCAGTACTTC.

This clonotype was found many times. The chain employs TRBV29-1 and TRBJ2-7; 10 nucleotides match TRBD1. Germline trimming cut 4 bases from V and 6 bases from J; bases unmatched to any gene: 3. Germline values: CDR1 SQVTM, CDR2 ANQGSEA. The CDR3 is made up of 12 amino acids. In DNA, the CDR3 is TGCAGCGTTGCCGGGACAGGGGTCGAGCAGTACTTC. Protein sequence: CSVAGTGVEQYF.

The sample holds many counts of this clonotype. The CDR3 reads CAWSTWQGDEAFF. The CDR3 DNA follows: TGTGCCTGGAGTACATGGCAGGGGGACGAAGCTTTCTTT. The rearrangement joins TRBV30 to TRBJ1-1, with 7 bases that match TRBD1. Germline V gene lookup returns CDR1 GTSNPN and CDR2 SVGIG (reference sequence). This CDR3 comprises 13 residues. Trimming removed 2 bases from V and 8 bases from J; junction bases left unmatched: 8.

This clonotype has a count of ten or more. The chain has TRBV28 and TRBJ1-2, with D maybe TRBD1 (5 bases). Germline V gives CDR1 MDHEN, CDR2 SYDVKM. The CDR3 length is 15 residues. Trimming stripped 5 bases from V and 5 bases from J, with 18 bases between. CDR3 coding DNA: TGTGCCAGCAGTCCCGTTGAGGGGAGGCGGTATGGCTACACCTTC. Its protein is CASSPVEGRRYGYTF.

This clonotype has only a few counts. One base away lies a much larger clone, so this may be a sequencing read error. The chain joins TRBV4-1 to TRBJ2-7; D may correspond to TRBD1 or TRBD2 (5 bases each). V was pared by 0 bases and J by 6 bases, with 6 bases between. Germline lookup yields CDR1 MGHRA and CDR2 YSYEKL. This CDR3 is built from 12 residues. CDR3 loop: CASSQDGGEQYF. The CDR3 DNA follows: TGCGCCAGCAGCCAAGATGGGGGCGAGCAGTACTTC.

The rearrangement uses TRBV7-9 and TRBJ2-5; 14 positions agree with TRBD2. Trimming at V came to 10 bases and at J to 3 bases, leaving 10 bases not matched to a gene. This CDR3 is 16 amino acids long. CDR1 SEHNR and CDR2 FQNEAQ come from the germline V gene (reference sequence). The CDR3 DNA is TGTGCCACACTCGGATGGGGACTAGCGGGAGAAGAGACCCAGTACTTC. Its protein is CATLGWGLAGEETQYF.

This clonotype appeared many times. The CDR3 DNA follows: TGCGCCAGCAGTGAGTCGCCGGGCTACGAGCAGTACTTC. Translated: CASSESPGYEQYF. The chain uses TRBV10-1 and TRBJ2-7; no firm D call. Trimming shortened V by 0 bases and J by 3 bases, and 6 bases separated the two germline ends. The CDR3 sequence is 13 residues long. Germline CDR1 is WNHNN and CDR2 is SYGVQD (reference sequence).

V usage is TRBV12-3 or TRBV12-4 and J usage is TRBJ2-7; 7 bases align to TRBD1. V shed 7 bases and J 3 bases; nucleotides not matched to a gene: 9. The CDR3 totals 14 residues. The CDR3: CASNAGQANYEQYF. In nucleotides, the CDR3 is TGTGCCAGCAATGCCGGACAGGCGAACTACGAGCAGTACTTC.

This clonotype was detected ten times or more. CDR3 nucleotides: TGTGCCAGCACTGGGACAGGGAGGACCGGGGAGCTGTTTTTT. Its translation is CASTGTGRTGELFF. This sequence joins TRBV6-1 and TRBJ2-2; 9 positions agree with TRBD1. Trimming took 7 bases from V and 5 from J; bases not matched to a gene: 5. Germline CDR1 reads MNHNS; CDR2 reads SASEGT. This CDR3 region has 14 residues.

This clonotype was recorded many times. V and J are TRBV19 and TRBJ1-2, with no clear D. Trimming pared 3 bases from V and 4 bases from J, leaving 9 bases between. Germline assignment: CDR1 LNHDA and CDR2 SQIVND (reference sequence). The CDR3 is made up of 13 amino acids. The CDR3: CASSISGFYGYTF. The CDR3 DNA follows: TGTGCCAGTAGTATTTCCGGATTCTATGGCTACACCTTC.

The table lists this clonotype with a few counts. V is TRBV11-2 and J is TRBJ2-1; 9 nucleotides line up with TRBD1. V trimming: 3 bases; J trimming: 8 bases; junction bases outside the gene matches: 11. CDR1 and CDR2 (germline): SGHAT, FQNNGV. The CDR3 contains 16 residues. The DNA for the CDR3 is TGTGCCAGCAGCTTGGGACAGGGTGGTTTAGCATATGAGCAGTTCTTC. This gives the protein CASSLGQGGLAYEQFF.

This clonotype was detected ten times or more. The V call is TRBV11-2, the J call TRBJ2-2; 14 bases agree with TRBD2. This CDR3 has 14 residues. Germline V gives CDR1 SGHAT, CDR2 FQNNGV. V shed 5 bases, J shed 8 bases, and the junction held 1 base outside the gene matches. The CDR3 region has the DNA TGTGCCAGCAGCAGGACTAGCGGGAGGGGGGAGCTGTTTTTT. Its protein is CASSRTSGRGELFF. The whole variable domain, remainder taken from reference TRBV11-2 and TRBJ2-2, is EAGVAQSPRYKIIEKRQSVAFWCNPISGHATLYWYQQILGQGPKLLIQFQNNGVVDDSQLPKDRFSAERLKGVDSTLKIQPAKLEDSAVYLCASSRTSGRGELFFGEGSRLTVL.

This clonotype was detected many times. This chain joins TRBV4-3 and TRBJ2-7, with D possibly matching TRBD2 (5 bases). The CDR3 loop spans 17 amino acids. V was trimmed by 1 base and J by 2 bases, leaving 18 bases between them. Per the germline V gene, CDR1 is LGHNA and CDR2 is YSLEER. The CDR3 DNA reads TGCGCCAGCAGCCAAGTTTCGCCTACAGTCGGGACCTACGAGCAGTACTTC. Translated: CASSQVSPTVGTYEQYF.

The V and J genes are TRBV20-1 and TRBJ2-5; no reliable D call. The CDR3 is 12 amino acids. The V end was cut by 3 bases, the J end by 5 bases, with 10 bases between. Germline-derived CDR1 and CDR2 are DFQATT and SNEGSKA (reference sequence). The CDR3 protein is CSASCKLETQYF. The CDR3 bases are TGCAGTGCTAGTTGTAAGCTCGAGACCCAGTACTTC.

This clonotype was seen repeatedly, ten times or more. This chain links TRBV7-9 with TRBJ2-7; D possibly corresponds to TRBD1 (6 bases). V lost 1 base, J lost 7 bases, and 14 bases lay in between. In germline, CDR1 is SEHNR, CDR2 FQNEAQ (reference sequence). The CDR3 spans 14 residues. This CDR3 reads CASSLVDRHGEQYF. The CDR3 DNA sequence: TGTGCCAGCAGCTTAGTAGACAGGCACGGGGAGCAGTACTTC.

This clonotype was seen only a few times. The DNA for the CDR3 is TGTGCCAGCTCACCCTCCCGGGAGGGGGGGGAGCAGTACTTC. Encoded protein: CASSPSREGGEQYF. The rearrangement joins TRBV18 to TRBJ2-7; 8 bases match TRBD2. This CDR3 spans 14 amino acids. Germline CDR1 and CDR2: KGHSH and LQKENI. With 3 bases clipped from V and 7 bases from J, the junction kept 8 bases outside the gene matches.

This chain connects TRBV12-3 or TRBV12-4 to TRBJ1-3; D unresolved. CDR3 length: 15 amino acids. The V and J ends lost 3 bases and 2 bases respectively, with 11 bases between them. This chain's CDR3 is CASSFENLPGNTIYF. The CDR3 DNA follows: TGTGCCAGCAGTTTCGAGAACCTACCTGGAAACACCATATATTTT.

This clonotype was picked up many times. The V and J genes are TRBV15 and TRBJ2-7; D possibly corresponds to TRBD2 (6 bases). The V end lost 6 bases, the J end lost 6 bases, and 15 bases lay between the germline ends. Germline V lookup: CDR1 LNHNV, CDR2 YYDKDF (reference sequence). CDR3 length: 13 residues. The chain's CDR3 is CATRRLEGLEQYF. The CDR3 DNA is TGTGCCACCAGACGACTAGAGGGGCTCGAGCAGTACTTC.

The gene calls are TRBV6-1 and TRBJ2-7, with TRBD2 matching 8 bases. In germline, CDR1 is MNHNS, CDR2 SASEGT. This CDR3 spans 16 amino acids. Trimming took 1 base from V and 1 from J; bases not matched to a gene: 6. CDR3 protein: CASSEGGLAVSYEQYF. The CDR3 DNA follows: TGTGCCAGCAGTGAAGGAGGACTAGCTGTTTCCTACGAGCAGTACTTC.

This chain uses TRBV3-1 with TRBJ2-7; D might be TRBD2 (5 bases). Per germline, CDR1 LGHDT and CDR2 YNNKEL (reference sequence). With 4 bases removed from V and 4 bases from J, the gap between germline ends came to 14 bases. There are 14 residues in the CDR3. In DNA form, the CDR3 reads TGTGCCAGCAGCCCCGACGGAGGCTTTTACGAGCAGTACTTC. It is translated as CASSPDGGFYEQYF.

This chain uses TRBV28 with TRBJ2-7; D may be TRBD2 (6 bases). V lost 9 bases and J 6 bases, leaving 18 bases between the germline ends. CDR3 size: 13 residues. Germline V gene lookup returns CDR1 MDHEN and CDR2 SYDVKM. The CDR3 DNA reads TGTGCCAGTCTCTGGAGGGAGAGGGGCGAGCAGTACTTC. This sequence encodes CASLWRERGEQYF.

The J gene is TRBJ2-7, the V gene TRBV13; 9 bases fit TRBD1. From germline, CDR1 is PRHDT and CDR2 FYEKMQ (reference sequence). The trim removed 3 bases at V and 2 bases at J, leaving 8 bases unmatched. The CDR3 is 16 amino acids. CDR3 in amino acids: CASSLRQGVPPYEQYF. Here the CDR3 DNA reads TGTGCCAGCAGCTTGAGACAGGGGGTACCCCCCTACGAGCAGTACTTC.

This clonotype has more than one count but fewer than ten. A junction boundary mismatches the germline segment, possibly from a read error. CDR3 DNA: TGCAGTGCTAGAGAAACTGAAAACTATGGCGACACCTTC. It translates to CSARETENYGDTF. The V call is TRBV20-1, the J call TRBJ1-2, with D uncertain. The length of the CDR3 is 13 residues. Per the germline V gene, CDR1 is DFQATT and CDR2 is SNEGSKA (reference sequence).

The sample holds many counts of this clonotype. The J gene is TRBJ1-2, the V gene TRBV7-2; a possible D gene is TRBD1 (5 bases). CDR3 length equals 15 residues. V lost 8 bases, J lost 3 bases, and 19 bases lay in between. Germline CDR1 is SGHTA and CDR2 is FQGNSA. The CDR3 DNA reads TGTGCCAGCGGGGGGGTAGGTCACTCCGACTATGGCTACACCTTC. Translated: CASGGVGHSDYGYTF.

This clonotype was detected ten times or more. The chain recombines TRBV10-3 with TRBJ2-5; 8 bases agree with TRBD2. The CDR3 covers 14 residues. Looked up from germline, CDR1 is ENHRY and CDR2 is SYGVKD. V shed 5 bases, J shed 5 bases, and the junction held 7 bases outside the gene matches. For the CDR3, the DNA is TGTGCCATCAGTCCTCCGGGACTAGGGGAGACCCAGTACTTC. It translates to CAISPPGLGETQYF.

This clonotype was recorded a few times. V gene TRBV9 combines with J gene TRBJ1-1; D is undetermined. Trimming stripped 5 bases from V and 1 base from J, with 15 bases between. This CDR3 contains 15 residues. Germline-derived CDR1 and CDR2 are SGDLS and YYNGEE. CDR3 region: CASSWRETPNTEAFF. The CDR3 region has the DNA TGTGCCAGCAGTTGGAGGGAAACTCCGAACACTGAAGCTTTCTTT.